This T cell receptor beta chain is from a study of blood T cell repertoires in COVID-19. Study-wide background: COVID-19 samples from acute and convalescent phases originated in the United States, Italy and Spain. Sources were T cells, B-cell-depleted T cells, or PBMCs; the material itself was cDNA or gDNA.

Under the authors' procedure: Nucleated cell counts were estimated from reference gene primer amplification. Clones were read by immunoSEQ multiplex PCR, and TCRdb kept only the in-frame ones, dropping some. That table supplies the V and J calls and clone size; D and trimming were determined from the DNA. The sample shows about 59,000 clones, around 87% of them seen only once. Trimming cost V 6 bases and J 3 bases; bases outside gene matches: 6. From germline, CDR1 is SEHNR and CDR2 FQNEAQ (reference sequence). The CDR3 has 14 residues. This clonotype was obtained from a man aged 60-69 years with active or convalescent COVID-19. The sequencing input was peripheral blood. This chain joins TRBV7-9 and TRBJ2-7, with 9 bases matching TRBD1. The CDR3: CASRGQGTIYEQYF. The CDR3 DNA sequence: TGTGCCAGCAGAGGACAGGGGACGATCTACGAGCAGTACTTC.